These 30 T cell receptor beta chains share one sample of origin, sequenced in a study of regulatory T cells in long-lasting Graves disease (dated by TCRdb to about 2021). The intended sense of this specimen's time point label: newly diagnosed GD, antithyroid drugs for less than 3 months. RNA was extracted from PBMCs in TRIzol for both TCR sequencing and RNA sequencing. The method behind the library was multiplex PCR. This sample was sequenced with an Illumina HiSeq 4000. TCR beta libraries were built with iRepertoire HTBI primers and Arm-PCR amplification of CDR3 regions. TCRdb's own reprocessing of the public reads used fastp at Q25 and MiXCR and kept productive beta chains. Duplicate CDR3 protein sequences are folded into a single record with the most common DNA and genes. The sample table shows 400,000 to 450,000 distinct CDR3 sequences, and about a sixth are seen once. The top ten hold roughly a tenth of the sample.

This sample was shared with a second study, whose subject was T cells in Graves' hyperthyroidism and ophthalmopathy.

Sequencing was performed on peripheral blood mononuclear cells (PBMCs), taken at new diagnosis, from a patient treated with antithyroid drugs. The receptors originated from a woman in her twenties or thirties with Graves disease. Donor details come from another sample of the same person, matched by shared clones.

In regard to this clonotype: It is likely a read error, because the conserved phenylalanine at the end of the CDR3 is missing. The genes are TRBV4-1 and TRBJ2-2; a weak D match, TRBD2 (5 bases). This CDR3 spans 13 amino acids. Trimming stripped 1 base from V and 13 bases from J, with 13 bases between. Germline lookup yields CDR1 MGHRA and CDR2 YSYEKL. DNA of the CDR3: TGCGCCAGCAGCCAAGTAGTGGGAGTACGGCTGTTTCTT. It encodes CASSQVVGVRLFL.

This clonotype has ten or more counts. The CDR3 nucleotides are TGTGCCAGCAGTTACTTCGGGACCCGGGAGCCCCAGCATTTT. Protein sequence: CASSYFGTREPQHF. The V call is TRBV6-2 or TRBV6-3, the J call TRBJ1-5; weak D call: TRBD1 (5 bases). The CDR3 is 14 amino acids. CDR1 MNHEY and CDR2 SVGEGT come from the germline V gene. The germline V and J ends were trimmed by 1 base and 8 bases, with 12 bases remaining between them.

This clonotype appeared many times. The rearrangement joins TRBV12-3 or TRBV12-4 to TRBJ2-1; 10 bases match TRBD2. The CDR3 is made up of 24 amino acids. Trimming at V came to 6 bases and at J to 0 bases, leaving 29 bases not matched to a gene. The CDR3 DNA reads TGTGCCAGCAGCGTTAGCGAGGGGGCGGGTAGGACTAGCGGACGTAAAAGCTCCTACAATGAGCAGTTCTTC. It specifies CASSVSEGAGRTSGRKSSYNEQFF.

This clonotype has more than one count but fewer than ten. The chain uses TRBV4-3 and TRBJ1-1; D gene unclear. Deletions cut 1 base from V and 4 bases from J, with 10 bases between. CDR1 and CDR2 from the germline V gene are LGHNA and YSLEER. This CDR3 comprises 14 residues. CDR3 sequence reads: CASSQVGVVTEAFF. CDR3 bases: TGCGCCAGCAGCCAAGTCGGGGTGGTCACTGAAGCTTTCTTT.

This clonotype was detected a few times. A read error may explain this, as a much larger clone is one base away. The rearrangement joins TRBV30 to TRBJ1-1, with D tentatively TRBD1 (5 bases). The germline gives CDR1 GTSNPN, CDR2 SVGIG (reference sequence). The CDR3 consists of 13 residues. CDR3 sequence (DNA): TGTGCCTCCAACCCAGGGACCAACACTAAAGCTTTCTTT. Translating it yields CASNPGTNTKAFF.

There are many counts of this clonotype. The rearrangement uses TRBV5-1 and TRBJ1-2, with TRBD1 matching 9 bases. Germline trimming cut 0 bases from V and 3 bases from J; bases unmatched to any gene: 9. This CDR3 has 17 amino acids. From germline, CDR1 is SGHRS and CDR2 YFSETQ. The DNA of the CDR3 is TGCGCCAGCAGCTTGGTCTTATCGGGACAGGGCGACTATGGCTACACCTTC. It encodes CASSLVLSGQGDYGYTF.

This clonotype was seen many times. This chain connects TRBV30 to TRBJ1-2, with D hard to call. Trimming took 2 bases from V and 7 from J, leaving 11 bases between them. There are 12 residues in the CDR3. Germline loops: CDR1 GTSNPN, CDR2 SVGIG (reference sequence). The CDR3 spells CAWSKGFGGYTF. The DNA of the CDR3 is TGTGCCTGGAGTAAGGGCTTCGGTGGCTACACCTTC.

Details on this clonotype: One base separates it from a far larger clone, so it is likely a read error. CDR3 DNA: TGTGCCAGCAGAGGGATCCCCCGACAAGACAATGAGCAGTACTTC. Its translation: CASRGIPRQDNEQYF. The chain joins TRBV2 to TRBJ2-3, with no clear D. The J call may be faulty, since TRBJ2-7 better matches the DNA end. Germline V lookup: CDR1 SNHLY, CDR2 FYNNEI. The CDR3 is 15 amino acids.

Concerning this clonotype: A junction boundary mismatches the germline segment, possibly from a read error. The chain combines TRBV2 with TRBJ2-7; TRBD1 or TRBD2 may be the D gene (5 bases each). The CDR3 covers 15 residues. In germline, CDR1 is SNHLY, CDR2 FYNNEI. The CDR3 region has the DNA TGTGTCAGCAGTGAGGGGCCCCACTTACCTTGGGAGCAGTACTTC. This gives the protein CVSSEGPHLPWEQYF.

This clonotype occurred many times. The rearrangement uses TRBV11-2 and TRBJ2-3; no clear D gene. The CDR3 has 13 amino acids. Germline V CDR1 and CDR2: SGHAT, FQNNGV. The germline V and J ends were trimmed by 8 bases and 1 base, with 10 bases remaining between them. The CDR3 protein is CASSRDRTDTQYF. The CDR3, as DNA: TGTGCCAGCTCCCGTGATCGCACAGATACGCAGTATTTT.

This clonotype was detected only a few times. The V call is TRBV6-2 or TRBV6-3, the J call TRBJ2-1; no clear D. This CDR3 region has 12 residues. V was pared by 8 bases and J by 4 bases, with 9 bases between. The germline gives CDR1 MNHEY, CDR2 SVGEGT. The CDR3 DNA reads as TGTGCCAGCGATAGAGGTTACAATGAGCAGTTCTTC. Amino acids: CASDRGYNEQFF.

In this sample, this clonotype turned up many times. The chain uses TRBV5-1 and TRBJ2-4; 7 bases map to TRBD1. Trimming at V came to 1 base and at J to 9 bases, leaving 4 bases not matched to a gene. Per germline, CDR1 SGHRS and CDR2 YFSETQ. This CDR3 comprises 13 residues. The CDR3 is CASSLNRGGIQYF. The CDR3 DNA follows: TGCGCCAGCAGCTTGAACAGGGGTGGCATTCAGTACTTC.

This clonotype was seen repeatedly, ten times or more. The J gene is TRBJ1-2, the V gene TRBV18, with TRBD1 matching over 9 bases. CDR3 length equals 14 residues. The V gene end was trimmed by 5 bases and the J gene end by 5 bases; junction bases not matched to a gene: 6. Per the germline V gene, CDR1 is KGHSH and CDR2 is LQKENI. As DNA, the CDR3 is TGTGCCAGCTCAAGACAGGGGGAAATGTATGGCTACACCTTC. This gives the protein CASSRQGEMYGYTF.

This clonotype has a count of ten or more. J is TRBJ2-3 and V is TRBV28, with a weak D call TRBD1 (6 bases). CDR1 is MDHEN, CDR2 SYDVKM, per germline. The CDR3 covers 12 residues. Deletions cut 8 bases from V and 5 bases from J, with 11 bases between. For the CDR3, the DNA is TGTGCCAGCGTACAGGGAGTAGATACGCAGTATTTT. Encoded protein: CASVQGVDTQYF.

This clonotype was recorded many times. The V and J genes are TRBV28 and TRBJ2-2; tentatively, D is TRBD1 (6 bases). Trimming took 4 bases from V and 3 from J, leaving 21 bases between them. Looked up from germline, CDR1 is MDHEN and CDR2 is SYDVKM. The CDR3 sequence is 18 residues long. For the CDR3, the DNA is TGTGCCAGCAGTTCCCGAAAGTGGGGGCTACGGTACACCGGGGAGCTGTTTTTT. Protein: CASSSRKWGLRYTGELFF.

The sample holds many counts of this clonotype. The gene calls are TRBV11-2 and TRBJ1-6; D gene unclear. This CDR3 contains 11 residues. Germline CDR1 SGHAT, CDR2 FQNNGV. The V end was cut by 4 bases, the J end by 10 bases, with 5 bases between. CDR3 coding DNA: TGTGCCAGCAGCTCGGGCTCACCCCTCCACTTT. It specifies CASSSGSPLHF. Combining the CDR3 with reference TRBV11-2 and TRBJ1-6 gives the whole variable domain EAGVAQSPRYKIIEKRQSVAFWCNPISGHATLYWYQQILGQGPKLLIQFQNNGVVDDSQLPKDRFSAERLKGVDSTLKIQPAKLEDSAVYLCASSSGSPLHFGNGTRLTVT.

Points on this clonotype: This could be a read error, since a much larger clone is one nucleotide away. V and J are TRBV18 and TRBJ1-1, with 10 positions matching TRBD1. Looked up from germline, CDR1 is KGHSH and CDR2 is LQKENI. CDR3 length: 13 residues. DNA for the CDR3: TGTGCCTGCTCACGGGACAGGGGACGTCTAGCTTTCTTT. Amino acid sequence: CACSRDRGRLAFF.

This clonotype was seen more than once but under ten times. This CDR3 reads CASSSGTPWETQYF. CDR3 bases: TGTGCCAGCAGTTCCGGGACACCATGGGAGACCCAGTACTTC. V gene TRBV27 combines with J gene TRBJ2-5; a weak D match, TRBD1 (6 bases). V lost 4 bases and J lost 5, with 14 bases in between. This CDR3 has 14 residues. Germline CDR1 reads MNHEY; CDR2 reads SMNVEV (reference sequence).

This clonotype was seen repeatedly, ten times or more. The J gene is TRBJ2-5, the V gene TRBV28; the D call may be TRBD1 or TRBD2 (5 bases each). Germline loops: CDR1 MDHEN, CDR2 SYDVKM. The V and J ends lost 8 bases and 4 bases respectively, with 17 bases between them. The CDR3 length is 14 residues. The CDR3 coding sequence is TGTGCCAGCGAACGGGACGCTCGAGGAGAGACCCAGTACTTC. Encoded protein: CASERDARGETQYF. Full variable domain (rest looked up from reference TRBV28 and TRBJ2-5): DVKVTQSSRYLVKRTGEKVFLECVQDMDHENMFWYRQDPGLGLRLIYFSYDVKMKEKGDIPEGYSVSREKKERFSLILESASTNQTSMYLCASERDARGETQYFGPGTRLLVL.

This clonotype was observed a handful of times. The J gene is TRBJ2-1, the V gene TRBV27; TRBD2 aligns across 7 bases. The germline V gene encodes CDR1 MNHEY and CDR2 SMNVEV (reference sequence). The CDR3 covers 14 residues. J lost 7 bases, V lost 2 bases, and 5 bases had no gene match. The CDR3 loop reads CASSLGREWNEQFF. The CDR3 DNA sequence: TGTGCCAGCAGTTTAGGGCGGGAGTGGAATGAGCAGTTCTTC.

This clonotype was seen many times. The chain uses TRBV6-5 and TRBJ1-5; the D is unclear. The germline CDR1 and CDR2 sequences are MNHEY and SVGAGI. The CDR3 is 12 residues long. V lost 0 bases to trimming and J lost 5 bases, with 2 bases between them. CDR3 loop: CASSYSYQPQHF. The CDR3 nucleotides read TGTGCCAGCAGTTACTCATATCAGCCCCAGCATTTT.

In regard to this clonotype: A read error is possible here, since a much larger clone lies one base away. This chain connects TRBV20-1 to TRBJ1-5; 7 bases match TRBD1. Germline assignment: CDR1 DFQATT and CDR2 SNEGSKA (reference sequence). CDR3 length equals 14 residues. V lost 4 bases to trimming and J lost 5 bases; unmatched junction nucleotides: 8. Here the CDR3 DNA reads TGCAGTGCTAAACGACAGGGAGAGGATCAGCCCCAGCATTTT. Translating it yields CSAKRQGEDQPQHF.

This clonotype was detected ten times or more. The chain joins TRBV11-2 to TRBJ2-1; D may correspond to TRBD1 or TRBD2 (5 bases each). The assigned J gene may be wrong: the sequence end matches TRBJ2-5 better. Germline V gene data show CDR1 as SGHAT and CDR2 as FQNNGV. CDR3 length: 14 amino acids. The CDR3: CASSLAAWGETQYF. In nucleotides, the CDR3 is TGTGCCAGCAGCTTAGCCGCATGGGGGGAGACCCAGTACTTC.

Ten or more counts support this clonotype. The chain combines TRBV29-1 with TRBJ2-1; no clear D. The germline V and J ends were trimmed by 5 bases and 0 bases, with 14 bases remaining between them. Germline CDR1 and CDR2: SQVTM and ANQGSEA. The CDR3 extends over 15 amino acids. The CDR3 nucleotides read TGCAGCGTTCCCCGACCTTCTAGCTCCTACAATGAGCAGTTCTTC. This gives the protein CSVPRPSSSYNEQFF.

This clonotype occurred many times. This chain links TRBV10-3 with TRBJ1-1; TRBD1 matches 9 bases. Germline lookup yields CDR1 ENHRY and CDR2 SYGVKD. The V and J ends lost 8 bases and 3 bases, in that order; junction bases with no gene match: 10. The CDR3 runs 15 residues. DNA for the CDR3: TGTGCCATCGCCCGACAGGGGGGGTCGGACACTGAAGCTTTCTTT. The encoded protein is CAIARQGGSDTEAFF.

Concerning this clonotype: The junction departs from germline at one end; a sequencing error may be responsible. The chain couples TRBV27 to TRBJ2-5; the D call may be TRBD1 or TRBD2 (5 bases each). This CDR3 is built from 16 residues. The germline gives CDR1 MNHEY, CDR2 SMNVEV (reference sequence). CDR3 in DNA: TGTGCCAGCAGTTCCCGGGACCCCCACATTCACAATGAGCAGTCCTTC. Its translation: CASSSRDPHIHNEQSF.

Ten or more counts support this clonotype. J is TRBJ2-7 and V is TRBV11-2, with 7 bases identical to TRBD2. This CDR3 has 16 residues. With V trimmed by 3 bases and J by 2 bases, 10 bases remained unmatched. In germline, CDR1 is SGHAT, CDR2 FQNNGV. CDR3 residues: CASSLTPTSPTYEQYF. The CDR3 bases are TGTGCCAGCAGCTTGACTCCGACTAGCCCTACCTACGAGCAGTACTTC.

Many counts were recorded for this clonotype. V is TRBV20-1 and J is TRBJ1-5, with a possible D match to TRBD1 (5 bases). Germline CDR1 reads DFQATT; CDR2 reads SNEGSKA (reference sequence). Trimming stripped 3 bases from V and 7 bases from J, with 19 bases between. The CDR3 runs to 15 residues. The CDR3: CSASLSGRATQPQHF. The DNA for the CDR3 is TGCAGTGCTAGCCTTTCGGGCAGGGCTACACAGCCCCAGCATTTT.

This clonotype was observed at least ten times. V gene TRBV20-1 combines with J gene TRBJ2-3, with D perhaps matching TRBD2 (5 bases). The CDR3 sequence is 16 residues long. Between the trimmed V and J ends, which lost 6 bases and 4 bases, there was a span of 23 bases. The V gene's germline CDR1 is DFQATT and CDR2 SNEGSKA (reference sequence). CDR3 sequence: CSAPPVASSNPDTQYF. CDR3 bases: TGCAGTGCACCCCCTGTGGCTAGCTCCAACCCAGATACGCAGTATTTT.

This clonotype was seen repeatedly, ten times or more. V usage is TRBV13 and J usage is TRBJ2-7; no reliable D call. The CDR3 length is 13 residues. Germline CDR1 reads PRHDT; CDR2 reads FYEKMQ (reference sequence). Trimming left V 4 bases short and J 7 bases short, with 14 bases between. The CDR3 coding sequence is TGTGCCAGCAGCTCCCCCGTCGTTGGGGAGCAGTACTTC. Translation gives CASSSPVVGEQYF.